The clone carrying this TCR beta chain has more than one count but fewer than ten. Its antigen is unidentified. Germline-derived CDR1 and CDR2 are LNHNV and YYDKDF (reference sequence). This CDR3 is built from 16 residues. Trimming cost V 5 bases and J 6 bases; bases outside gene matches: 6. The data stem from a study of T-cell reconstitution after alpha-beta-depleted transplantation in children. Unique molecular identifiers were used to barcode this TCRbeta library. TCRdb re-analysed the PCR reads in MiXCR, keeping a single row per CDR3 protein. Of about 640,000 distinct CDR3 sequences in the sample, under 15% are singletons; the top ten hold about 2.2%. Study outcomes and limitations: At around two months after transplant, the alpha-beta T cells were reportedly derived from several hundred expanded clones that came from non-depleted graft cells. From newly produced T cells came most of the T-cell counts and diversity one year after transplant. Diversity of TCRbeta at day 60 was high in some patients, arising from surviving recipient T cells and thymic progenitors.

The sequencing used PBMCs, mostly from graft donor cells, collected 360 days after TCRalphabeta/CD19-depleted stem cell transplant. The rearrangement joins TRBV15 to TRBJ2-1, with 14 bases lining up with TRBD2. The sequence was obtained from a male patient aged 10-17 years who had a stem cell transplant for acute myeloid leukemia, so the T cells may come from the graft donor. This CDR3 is CATSGWGLAGVNEQFF. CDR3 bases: TGTGCCACCAGCGGGTGGGGACTAGCGGGAGTCAATGAGCAGTTCTTC.